This TCR beta chain was obtained from a study of cytomegalovirus exposure and HLA in healthy donors. With 60 Vbeta and 13 Jbeta primers, the PCR was carried out. TCRdb's copy holds only in-frame clones and misses some; the assay was immunoSEQ multiplex PCR. The table shows some 150,000 clones, with around 76% occurring only once. This CDR3 has 15 residues. Germline lookup yields CDR1 SGHTA and CDR2 FQGNSA. Trimming pared 4 bases from V and 2 bases from J, leaving 14 bases between. Sequenced material: PBMCs. The chain links TRBV7-2 to TRBJ1-2, with D possibly matching TRBD1 (6 bases). The clonotype comes from a woman in her thirties in good health and CMV-seropositive. The CDR3 region has the DNA TGTGCCAGCAGCTCCCGGACAGTATCAAACTATGGCTACACCTTC. Its protein is CASSSRTVSNYGYTF.